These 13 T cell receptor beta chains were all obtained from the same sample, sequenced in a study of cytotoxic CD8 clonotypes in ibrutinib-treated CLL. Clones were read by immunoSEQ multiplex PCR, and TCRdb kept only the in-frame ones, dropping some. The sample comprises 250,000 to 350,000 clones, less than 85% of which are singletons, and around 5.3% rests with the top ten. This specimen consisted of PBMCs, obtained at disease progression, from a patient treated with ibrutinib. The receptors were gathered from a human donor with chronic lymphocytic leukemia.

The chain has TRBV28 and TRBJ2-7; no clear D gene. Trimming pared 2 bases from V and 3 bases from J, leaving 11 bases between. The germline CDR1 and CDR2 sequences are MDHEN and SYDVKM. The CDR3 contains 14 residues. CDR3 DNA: TGTGCCAGCAGTTTAGTACGGATCAGCTACGAGCAGTACTTC. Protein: CASSLVRISYEQYF.

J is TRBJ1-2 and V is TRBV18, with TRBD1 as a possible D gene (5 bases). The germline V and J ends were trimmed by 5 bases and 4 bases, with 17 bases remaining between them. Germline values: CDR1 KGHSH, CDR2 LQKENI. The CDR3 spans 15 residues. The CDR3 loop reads CASSEVVDGGYGYTF. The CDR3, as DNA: TGTGCCAGCTCAGAGGTTGTCGATGGGGGCTATGGCTACACCTTC.

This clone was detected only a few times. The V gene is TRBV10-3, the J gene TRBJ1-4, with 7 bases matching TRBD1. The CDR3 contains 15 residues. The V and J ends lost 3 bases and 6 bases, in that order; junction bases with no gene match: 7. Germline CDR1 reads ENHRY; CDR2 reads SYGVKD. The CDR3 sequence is CAISDQGGNDEKLFF. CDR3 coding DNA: TGTGCCATCAGTGATCAGGGGGGGAATGATGAAAAACTGTTTTTT.

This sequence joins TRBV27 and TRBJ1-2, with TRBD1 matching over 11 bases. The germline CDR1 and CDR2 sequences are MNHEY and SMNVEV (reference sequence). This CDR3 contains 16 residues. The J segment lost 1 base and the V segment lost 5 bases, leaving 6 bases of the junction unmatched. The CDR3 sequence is CASSLRTGGFNYGYTF. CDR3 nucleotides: TGTGCCAGCAGTCTTAGGACAGGGGGCTTTAACTATGGCTACACCTTC.

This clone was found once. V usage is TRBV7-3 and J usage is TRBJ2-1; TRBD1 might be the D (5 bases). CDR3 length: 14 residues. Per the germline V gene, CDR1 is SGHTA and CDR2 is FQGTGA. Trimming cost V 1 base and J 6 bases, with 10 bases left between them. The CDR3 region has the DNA TGTGCCAGCAGCTTAATGGGGCCTAGCAATGAGCAGTTCTTC. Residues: CASSLMGPSNEQFF.

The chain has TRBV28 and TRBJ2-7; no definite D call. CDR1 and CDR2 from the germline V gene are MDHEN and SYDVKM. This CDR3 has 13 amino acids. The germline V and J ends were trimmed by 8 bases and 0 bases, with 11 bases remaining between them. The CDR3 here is CASDGDGSYEQYF. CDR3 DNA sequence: TGTGCCAGCGACGGAGACGGCTCCTACGAGCAGTACTTC.

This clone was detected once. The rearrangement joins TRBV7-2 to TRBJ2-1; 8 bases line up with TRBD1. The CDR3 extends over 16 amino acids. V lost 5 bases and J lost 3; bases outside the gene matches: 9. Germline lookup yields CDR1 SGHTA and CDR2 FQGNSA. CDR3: CASSPRQGQLYNEQFF. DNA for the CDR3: TGTGCCAGCAGCCCCAGACAGGGGCAACTCTACAATGAGCAGTTCTTC.

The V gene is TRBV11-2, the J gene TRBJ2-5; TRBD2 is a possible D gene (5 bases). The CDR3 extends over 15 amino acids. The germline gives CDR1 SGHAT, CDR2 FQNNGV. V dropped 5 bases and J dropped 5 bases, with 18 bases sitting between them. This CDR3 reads CASSRGKSSSETQYF. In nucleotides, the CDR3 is TGTGCCAGCAGCCGGGGAAAGAGCAGCTCGGAGACCCAGTACTTC.

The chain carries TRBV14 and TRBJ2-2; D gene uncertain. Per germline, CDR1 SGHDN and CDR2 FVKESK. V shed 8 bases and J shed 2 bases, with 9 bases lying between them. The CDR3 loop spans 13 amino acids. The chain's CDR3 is CASRVTNTGELFF. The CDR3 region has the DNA TGTGCCAGCCGGGTTACAAACACCGGGGAGCTGTTTTTT.

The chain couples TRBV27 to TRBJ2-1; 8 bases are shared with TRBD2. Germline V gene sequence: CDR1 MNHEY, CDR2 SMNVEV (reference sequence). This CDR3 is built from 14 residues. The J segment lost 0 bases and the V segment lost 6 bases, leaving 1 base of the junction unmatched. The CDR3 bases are TGTGCCAGCAGACTAGCGGCCTCCTACAATGAGCAGTTCTTC. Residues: CASRLAASYNEQFF.

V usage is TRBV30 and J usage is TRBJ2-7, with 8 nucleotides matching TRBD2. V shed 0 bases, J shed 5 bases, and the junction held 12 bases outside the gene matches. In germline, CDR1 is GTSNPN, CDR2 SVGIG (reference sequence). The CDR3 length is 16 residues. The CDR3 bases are TGTGCCTGGAGTGTACCATCGGCGGGAGGCGGGCACGAGCAGTACTTC. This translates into CAWSVPSAGGGHEQYF.

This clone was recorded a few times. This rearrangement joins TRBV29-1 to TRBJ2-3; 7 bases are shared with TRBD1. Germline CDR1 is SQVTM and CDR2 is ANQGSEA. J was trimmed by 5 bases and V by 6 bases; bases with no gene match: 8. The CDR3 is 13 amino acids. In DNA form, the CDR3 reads TGCAGCGTGGGACGAGGGGGCAGAGATACGCAGTATTTT. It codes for CSVGRGGRDTQYF.

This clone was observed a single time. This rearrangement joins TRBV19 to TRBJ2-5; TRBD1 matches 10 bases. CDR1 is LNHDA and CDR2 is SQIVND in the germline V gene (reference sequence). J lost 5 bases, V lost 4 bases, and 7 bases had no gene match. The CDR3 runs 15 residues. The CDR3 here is CASSTRDRGRETQYF. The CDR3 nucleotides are TGTGCCAGTAGTACGAGAGACAGGGGGCGGGAGACCCAGTACTTC.